One sample yielded the 26 T cell receptor beta chains listed below, sequenced in a study of blood T cell repertoires in COVID-19. The assay was immunoSEQ multiplex PCR, and TCRdb's table has in-frame clones only and misses some. Found here are fewer than 200,000 clones, approximately 80% of them singletons; the top ten hold about 12%. Sequenced material: peripheral blood. These receptors came from a woman aged 80 or over with COVID-19, enrolled during active disease.

V usage is TRBV18 and J usage is TRBJ2-7, with 10 bases aligning to TRBD2. The CDR3 is made up of 14 amino acids. Per germline, CDR1 KGHSH and CDR2 LQKENI. V trimming: 3 bases; J trimming: 3 bases; junction bases outside the gene matches: 2. The CDR3 spells CASSPGLADYEQYF. CDR3 nucleotide sequence: TGTGCCAGCTCACCTGGACTAGCGGACTACGAGCAGTACTTC.

Of note for this clone: This same CDR3 is encoded by further DNA sequences in the sample. The chain combines TRBV11-2 with TRBJ2-2; no clear D gene. Germline CDR1 is SGHAT and CDR2 is FQNNGV. The CDR3 is 15 residues long. The ends were cut back, 4 bases at V and 0 bases at J, with 9 bases in the middle. The DNA for the CDR3 is TGTGCCAGCAGCTCCAGGAATACGAACACCGGGGAGCTGTTTTTT. Translated: CASSSRNTNTGELFF.

V and J are TRBV3-1 (or the pseudogene TRBV3-2) and TRBJ2-7, with D perhaps TRBD2 (6 bases). The germline CDR1 and CDR2 sequences are LGHDT and YNNKEL (reference sequence). Trimming took off 1 base at V and 2 bases at J, with 15 bases between the two ends. CDR3 length: 16 residues. CDR3 residues: CASSQVAAASPYEQYF. The CDR3 DNA reads as TGTGCCAGCAGCCAAGTAGCGGCGGCCTCTCCCTACGAGCAGTACTTC.

The V gene is TRBV10-2, the J gene TRBJ1-4; D unresolved. The V end was cut by 3 bases, the J end by 3 bases, with 11 bases between. The germline gives CDR1 WSHSY, CDR2 SAAADI. The CDR3 runs 15 residues. CDR3 sequence reads: CASSDTFSSNEKLFF. CDR3 bases: TGCGCCAGCAGTGATACTTTTTCCTCTAATGAAAAACTGTTTTTT.

The chain carries TRBV7-9 and TRBJ1-2; D is uncertain. The V gene's germline CDR1 is SEHNR and CDR2 FQNEAQ (reference sequence). Between the trimmed V and J ends, which lost 5 bases and 2 bases, there was a span of 9 bases. The CDR3 extends over 13 amino acids. CDR3 region: CASSQGENYGYTF. The CDR3 DNA follows: TGTGCCAGCAGCCAAGGAGAAAACTATGGCTACACCTTC.

The chain recombines TRBV28 with TRBJ1-1; 10 bases are a match to TRBD1. V was clipped by 3 bases and J by 4 bases; unmatched bases: 17. The CDR3 is 19 residues long. Germline CDR1 reads MDHEN; CDR2 reads SYDVKM. CDR3 in DNA: TGTGCCAGCAGTTTGAGCCCATTCCGGACAGGGGGTAGAGCCACTGAAGCTTTCTTT. Translating it yields CASSLSPFRTGGRATEAFF.

The chain links TRBV5-5 to TRBJ1-2; 9 positions match TRBD1. The CDR3 is made up of 15 amino acids. The germline gives CDR1 SGHKS, CDR2 YYEKEE (reference sequence). V lost 1 base, J lost 2 bases, and 3 bases stayed unmatched. CDR3 in amino acids: CASSLTGGQNYGYTF. In DNA, the CDR3 is TGTGCCAGCAGCTTGACAGGGGGCCAGAACTATGGCTACACCTTC.

The chain couples TRBV18 to TRBJ2-1; tentatively, D is TRBD1 (6 bases). The CDR3 runs 15 residues. V was clipped by 3 bases and J by 1 base, with 10 bases between them. Germline CDR1 and CDR2: KGHSH and LQKENI. The CDR3 is CASSPGQSSYNEQFF. The CDR3, as DNA: TGTGCCAGCTCACCTGGACAGTCTTCCTACAATGAGCAGTTCTTC.

Remarks on this clone: The junction differs from germline at one of its ends, possibly a read error. The CDR3 bases are TGTGCCAGCAGCCCCCACCCGGCCGGGAGAACGCACTTC. Translated, it gives CASSPHPAGRTHF. The J gene is TRBJ2-7, the V gene TRBV7-3; D may be TRBD2 (6 bases). The CDR3 consists of 13 residues. Germline V lookup: CDR1 SGHTA, CDR2 FQGTGA.

The chain links TRBV6-5 to TRBJ1-2; D possibly corresponds to TRBD1 (6 bases). CDR1 MNHEY and CDR2 SVGAGI come from the germline V gene. This CDR3 spans 13 amino acids. Trimming cost V 5 bases and J 8 bases, with 15 bases left between them. As DNA, the CDR3 is TGTGCCAGCAGTCCGGGACATCTACTCGGCTACACCTTC. Residues: CASSPGHLLGYTF.

The CDR3, as DNA: TGTGCCAGCAGTCCGTATGACACCATATATTTT. Amino acids: CASSPYDTIYF. V gene TRBV2 combines with J gene TRBJ1-3; D remains unclear. Trimming took 5 bases from V and 8 from J, leaving 7 bases between them. The CDR3 sequence is 11 residues long. Looked up from germline, CDR1 is SNHLY and CDR2 is FYNNEI. Based on the CDR3 plus reference TRBV2 and TRBJ1-3, the full variable domain is EPEVTQTPSHQVTQMGQEVILRCVPISNHLYFYWYRQILGQKVEFLVSFYNNEISEKSEIFDDQFSVERPDGSNFTLKIRSTKLEDSAMYFCASSPYDTIYFGEGSWLTVV.

The chain is built from TRBV5-4 and TRBJ1-2; D ambiguous. The V and J ends lost 6 bases and 3 bases respectively, with 15 bases between them. CDR3 length: 14 residues. CDR1 and CDR2 from the germline V gene are SGHNT and YYREEE (reference sequence). CDR3 amino acids: CASTQVEGDYGYTF. The CDR3 DNA sequence: TGTGCCAGCACTCAGGTGGAGGGTGACTATGGCTACACCTTC.

The chain employs TRBV20-1 and TRBJ2-3; tentative D call: TRBD2 (6 bases). The germline CDR1 and CDR2 sequences are DFQATT and SNEGSKA (reference sequence). This CDR3 comprises 11 residues. Trimming pared 3 bases from V and 14 bases from J, leaving 15 bases between. CDR3 region: CSASLGTYGYF. For the CDR3, the DNA is TGCAGTGCTAGCCTCGGGACTTACGGGTATTTT.

The rearrangement links TRBV5-6 to TRBJ2-7; D might be TRBD1 (6 bases). Trimming stripped 0 bases from V and 6 bases from J, with 10 bases between. CDR1 and CDR2 from the germline V gene are SGHDT and YYEEEE. The CDR3 spans 13 residues. The CDR3, as DNA: TGTGCCAGCAGCTTGGAGGCAGGGGCCGAGCAGTACTTC. Translation gives CASSLEAGAEQYF.

The rearrangement joins TRBV2 to TRBJ2-3; TRBD2 matches at 10 bases. With V trimmed by 7 bases and J by 6 bases, 16 bases remained unmatched. The CDR3 contains 17 residues. CDR1 is SNHLY and CDR2 is FYNNEI in the germline V gene. The CDR3 bases are TGTGCCAGCACTGGACTAGCGGACCTCTCCCGGGGCGATACGCAGTATTTT. As protein: CASTGLADLSRGDTQYF.

This sequence joins TRBV6-5 and TRBJ2-7; 11 bases align to TRBD1. V lost 8 bases, J lost 2 bases, and 2 bases stayed unmatched. CDR1 MNHEY and CDR2 SVGAGI come from the germline V gene. The CDR3 runs 13 residues. CDR3 in DNA: TGTGCCAGCCCGGGACAGGGGGCCTACGAGCAGTACTTC. Amino acids: CASPGQGAYEQYF.

V gene TRBV5-1 combines with J gene TRBJ2-5, with a weak D call TRBD1 (6 bases). V gave up 4 bases and J gave up 7 bases, with 20 bases separating them. Germline CDR1 reads SGHRS; CDR2 reads YFSETQ. This CDR3 is 15 amino acids long. The CDR3 is CASSPTGQGWGTQYF. The CDR3 coding sequence is TGCGCCAGCAGCCCCACGGGACAAGGGTGGGGGACCCAGTACTTC. Together with reference TRBV5-1 and TRBJ2-5, the CDR3 gives the full variable domain: KAGVTQTPRYLIKTRGQQVTLSCSPISGHRSVSWYQQTPGQGLQFLFEYFSETQRNKGNFPGRFSGRQFSNSRSEMNVSTLELGDSALYLCASSPTGQGWGTQYFGPGTRLLVL.

The chain links TRBV7-8 to TRBJ1-2, with 7 bases matching TRBD1. Germline assignment: CDR1 SGHVS and CDR2 FQNEAQ. V dropped 1 base and J dropped 2; count of bases not matched to a gene: 1. The CDR3 is 14 amino acids. The CDR3 reads CASSLGQGNYGYTF. The DNA for the CDR3 is TGTGCCAGCAGCTTAGGACAGGGAAACTATGGCTACACCTTC.

V usage is TRBV2 and J usage is TRBJ2-7; TRBD1 matches at 8 bases. CDR3 length: 14 residues. V was clipped by 5 bases and J by 6 bases; unmatched bases: 9. Germline-derived CDR1 and CDR2 are SNHLY and FYNNEI. The CDR3 loop reads CASSKDREWGEQYF. CDR3 DNA sequence: TGTGCCAGCAGTAAGGACAGGGAGTGGGGCGAGCAGTACTTC.

In this sample, this clone turned up many times. The V call is TRBV19, the J call TRBJ2-5; D is perhaps TRBD1 (5 bases). There are 14 residues in the CDR3. CDR1 and CDR2 from the germline V gene are LNHDA and SQIVND (reference sequence). The V end was cut by 4 bases, the J end by 3 bases, with 12 bases between. CDR3 in DNA: TGTGCCAGTAGTAGGGGCGGAAACGAAGAGACCCAGTACTTC. Translated: CASSRGGNEETQYF.

The V and J genes are TRBV6-2 or TRBV6-3 and TRBJ2-1; 11 nucleotides line up with TRBD2. Losses at the gene ends were 2 bases for V and 3 bases for J; bases not matched to a gene: 0. The germline V gene has CDR1 MNHEY and CDR2 SVGEGT. This CDR3 region has 15 residues. The CDR3 nucleotides are TGTGCCAGCAGTTACGGGACTAGCGGCTACAATGAGCAGTTCTTC. It codes for CASSYGTSGYNEQFF.

CDR3 nucleotides: TGTGCCAGTAGTATAGGACAGGGGGCCGGAAACACCATATATTTT. This codes for CASSIGQGAGNTIYF. V usage is TRBV19 and J usage is TRBJ1-3; the match to TRBD1 covers 10 bases. This CDR3 is built from 15 residues. The J segment lost 4 bases and the V segment lost 1 base, leaving 1 base of the junction unmatched. Germline-derived CDR1 and CDR2 are LNHDA and SQIVND (reference sequence). Full variable domain (rest looked up from reference TRBV19 and TRBJ1-3): DGGITQSPKYLFRKEGQNVTLSCEQNLNHDAMYWYRQDPGQGLRLIYYSQIVNDFQKGDIAEGYSVSREKKESFPLTVTSAQKNPTAFYLCASSIGQGAGNTIYFGEGSWLTVV.

J is TRBJ1-5 and V is TRBV2; no firm D call. Germline lookup yields CDR1 SNHLY and CDR2 FYNNEI. V was clipped by 1 base and J by 6 bases, with 4 bases between them. The CDR3 totals 12 residues. The CDR3 is CASSEGVQPQHF. CDR3 nucleotide sequence: TGTGCCAGCAGTGAAGGCGTTCAGCCCCAGCATTTT.

The chain has TRBV6-4 and TRBJ1-6; 7 bases are a match to TRBD1. The ends lost 6 bases at V and 7 bases at J; junction bases unmatched: 12. The CDR3 is 16 amino acids. Germline CDR1 and CDR2: MRHNA and SNTAGT. CDR3 sequence: CASSLFPGTENSPLHF. The CDR3 DNA is TGTGCCAGCAGCTTGTTCCCCGGGACAGAAAATTCACCCCTCCACTTT.

This clone appeared a few times. This chain uses TRBV28 with TRBJ2-3; no clear D gene. Germline CDR1 reads MDHEN; CDR2 reads SYDVKM. V lost 6 bases and J lost 8, with 12 bases in between. There are 12 residues in the CDR3. The CDR3 nucleotides read TGTGCCAGCAGAAAGCTAGGTGCTACGCAGTATTTT. It yields the protein CASRKLGATQYF.

The chain recombines TRBV7-2 with TRBJ2-1, with TRBD1 as a possible D gene (5 bases). Germline CDR1 SGHTA, CDR2 FQGNSA. There are 16 residues in the CDR3. Between the trimmed V and J ends, which lost 1 base and 4 bases, there was a span of 14 bases. The CDR3 region is CASSLDLGAKYNEQFF. CDR3 bases: TGTGCCAGCAGCTTAGATCTAGGGGCCAAGTACAATGAGCAGTTCTTC.